This T cell receptor (beta chain) was sequenced in a study of blood T cell repertoires in COVID-19. Turning to the study itself: COVID-19 samples from acute and convalescent phases originated in the United States, Italy and Spain. PBMCs, B-cell-depleted T cells, or T cells provided the cDNA or gDNA that made up the material.

The CDR3 sequence is 11 residues long. Trimming shortened V by 3 bases and J by 4 bases, and 3 bases separated the two germline ends. Authors' analysis steps: Estimation of nucleated cell counts relied on the amplification of reference gene primers. Sequencing used immunoSEQ multiplex PCR; TCRdb keeps in-frame clones, though not all of them. V, J and clone size reflect that table, while D and trimming were determined from the DNA. The data show 110,000 or so clones, roughly 90% seen once. Sequencing was carried out using peripheral blood. The chain carries TRBV12-3 or TRBV12-4 and TRBJ1-1; D unclear. The TCR comes from a woman in her sixties or seventies who had recovered from COVID-19. CDR3 in amino acids: CASSFGTEAFF. CDR3 DNA sequence: TGTGCCAGCAGTTTCGGCACTGAAGCTTTCTTT.